This TCR beta chain was sequenced during a study of CD8 T cell repertoires and HIV-1 epitope variants. This table comes from immunoSEQ multiplex PCR, and its TCRdb copy is limited to in-frame clones, with some not included. The table records some 100,000 clones, roughly 81% of them present only once. The sample taken for sequencing was uncultured baseline CD8+ T cells from peripheral blood mononuclear cells (PBMCs). The sequence came from a male donor with HIV.

CDR3 protein: CASSLAGEAFF. Here the CDR3 DNA reads TGTGCCAGCAGCTTAGCAGGGGAAGCTTTCTTT. The V and J genes are TRBV13 and TRBJ1-1; D perhaps matches TRBD1 (5 bases). This CDR3 contains 11 residues. Trimming cost V 1 base and J 8 bases, with 5 bases left between them. Germline V gene lookup returns CDR1 PRHDT and CDR2 FYEKMQ (reference sequence). Looking up the rest from reference TRBV13 and TRBJ1-1 gives the full variable domain: AAGVIQSPRHLIKEKRETATLKCYPIPRHDTVYWYQQGPGQDPQFLISFYEKMQSDKGSIPDRFSAQQFSDYHSELNMSSLELGDSALYFCASSLAGEAFFGQGTRLTVV.